The 19 T cell receptor beta chains in this list originate from one sample, sequenced in a study of CD8 T cells in ankylosing spondylitis. From the 5' RACE reads, TCRdb called clonotypes with MiXCR, one entry per CDR3 protein. Of 250,000 to 350,000 distinct CDR3 sequences listed, around 19% are singletons. Input material: blood, either unsorted or a sorted T cell fraction (not recorded which). The receptor source for this set is a male donor with ankylosing spondylitis or in good health (not recorded which).

This clonotype was seen once. The chain is built from TRBV25-1 and TRBJ2-7, with D hard to call. V lost 0 bases to trimming and J lost 1 base, with 16 bases between them. The length of the CDR3 is 17 residues. In germline, CDR1 is MGHDK, CDR2 SYGVNS. Written as DNA, the CDR3 is TGTGCCAGCAGTGAATATATTCCCCTCGGAGTTTCCTACGAGCAGTACGTC. Protein: CASSEYIPLGVSYEQYV.

This chain joins TRBV11-2 and TRBJ2-2; a weak D match, TRBD2 (6 bases). Between the trimmed V and J ends, which lost 3 bases and 0 bases, there was a span of 14 bases. The CDR3 spans 17 residues. Germline V gene lookup returns CDR1 SGHAT and CDR2 FQNNGV. The CDR3 nucleotides are TGTGCCAGCAGCTTGGCCTTTAGCGGCGCGAACACCGGGGAGCTGTTTTTT. It yields the protein CASSLAFSGANTGELFF.

V and J are TRBV29-1 and TRBJ1-1; D might be TRBD1 (5 bases). Germline V lookup: CDR1 SQVTM, CDR2 ANQGSEA. Trimming stripped 1 base from V and 5 bases from J, with 11 bases between. The CDR3 is made up of 13 amino acids. CDR3 amino acids: CSVEAQGRTEAFF. The CDR3, as DNA: TGCAGCGTTGAAGCCCAGGGCAGGACTGAAGCTTTCTTT.

This clonotype was observed a few times. The chain carries TRBV5-1 and TRBJ2-1; D not resolved. Germline V CDR1 and CDR2: SGHRS, YFSETQ. V was cut by 0 bases and J by 0 bases, with 7 bases left in between. The CDR3 covers 15 residues. This CDR3 is CASSLDSSSYNEQFF. CDR3 in DNA: TGCGCCAGCAGCTTGGATTCGAGCTCCTACAATGAGCAGTTCTTC.

This chain connects TRBV20-1 to TRBJ2-3, with 10 bases aligning to TRBD2. V was pared by 4 bases and J by 4 bases, with 8 bases of the junction left unmatched. Per the germline V gene, CDR1 is DFQATT and CDR2 is SNEGSKA (reference sequence). CDR3 length: 15 amino acids. Here the CDR3 DNA reads TGCAGTGCTATGATGAGCGGGAGGGTGGCAGATACGCAGTATTTT. This sequence encodes CSAMMSGRVADTQYF.

This clonotype was detected only a few times. The chain employs TRBV5-1 and TRBJ1-2; TRBD1 matches at 7 bases. Germline loops: CDR1 SGHRS, CDR2 YFSETQ. The trim removed 0 bases at V and 1 base at J, leaving 6 bases unmatched. The CDR3 loop spans 16 amino acids. CDR3 sequence (DNA): TGCGCCAGCAGCTTGGTACCGGACAGGAGTAACTATGGCTACACCTTC. Residues: CASSLVPDRSNYGYTF.

At least ten counts were recorded for this clonotype. The chain uses TRBV5-1 and TRBJ2-3, with D maybe TRBD2 (6 bases). CDR3 size: 14 residues. Germline V gene sequence: CDR1 SGHRS, CDR2 YFSETQ. The V and J ends lost 1 base and 4 bases respectively, with 10 bases between them. The CDR3 sequence is CASSLTGVPDTQYF. In DNA, the CDR3 is TGCGCCAGCAGCTTGACGGGAGTGCCAGATACGCAGTATTTT. The variable domain in full, with the rest retrieved from reference TRBV5-1 and TRBJ2-3, is KAGVTQTPRYLIKTRGQQVTLSCSPISGHRSVSWYQQTPGQGLQFLFEYFSETQRNKGNFPGRFSGRQFSNSRSEMNVSTLELGDSALYLCASSLTGVPDTQYFGPGTRLTVL.

The table lists this clonotype with many counts. The chain links TRBV6-1 to TRBJ2-5; 12 bases are a match to TRBD2. Germline CDR1 reads MNHNS; CDR2 reads SASEGT. V trimming: 6 bases; J trimming: 4 bases; junction bases outside the gene matches: 6. The length of the CDR3 is 15 residues. CDR3 protein: CASSRASGGAETQYF. Written as DNA, the CDR3 is TGTGCCAGCAGCCGCGCTAGCGGGGGGGCAGAGACCCAGTACTTC.

The J gene is TRBJ1-4, the V gene TRBV28; D not certain. Germline CDR1 MDHEN, CDR2 SYDVKM. The CDR3 is made up of 11 amino acids. Trimming took off 5 bases at V and 7 bases at J, with 5 bases between the two ends. The CDR3 sequence: CASSNSEKLFF. CDR3 sequence (DNA): TGTGCCAGCAGTAACAGTGAAAAACTGTTTTTT.

This clonotype was picked up a small number of times. This chain uses TRBV15 with TRBJ1-1; D gene unclear. The CDR3 is made up of 16 amino acids. The germline V gene encodes CDR1 LNHNV and CDR2 YYDKDF (reference sequence). Trimming stripped 0 bases from V and 1 base from J, with 12 bases between. Here the CDR3 DNA reads TGTGCCACCAGCAGAGATCTCGTCAGGTCGAACACTGAAGCTTTCTTT. Its protein is CATSRDLVRSNTEAFF.

This sequence joins TRBV3-1 and TRBJ2-6; D might be TRBD1 or TRBD2, each matching 5 bases. Trimming stripped 5 bases from V and 3 bases from J, with 11 bases between. CDR1 LGHDT and CDR2 YNNKEL come from the germline V gene (reference sequence). The CDR3 is made up of 15 amino acids. For the CDR3, the DNA is TGTGCCAGCAGCAAATGGGACGATGGGGCCAACGTCCTGACTTTC. Translation gives CASSKWDDGANVLTF.

This clonotype showed up many times. The germline gene is not matched at one end of the junction; a read error may be the cause. The J gene is TRBJ1-1, the V gene TRBV5-1, with TRBD1 matching over 7 bases. This CDR3 contains 13 residues. Germline CDR1 is SGHRS and CDR2 is YFSETQ. As DNA, the CDR3 is TGTGCCAGCAGCCGGACAGGGAACACTGAAGCTTTCTTT. This gives the protein CASSRTGNTEAFF.

The gene calls are TRBV27 and TRBJ1-2; D is perhaps TRBD1 (5 bases). With 2 bases removed from V and 2 bases from J, the gap between germline ends came to 12 bases. Germline lookup yields CDR1 MNHEY and CDR2 SMNVEV (reference sequence). This CDR3 region has 15 residues. DNA of the CDR3: TGTGCCAGCAGTTTAGGTCAGGGCTCGAACTATGGCTACACCTTC. This encodes CASSLGQGSNYGYTF.

This clonotype was found many times. V and J are TRBV6-1 and TRBJ2-5; 10 bases agree with TRBD1. The germline CDR1 and CDR2 sequences are MNHNS and SASEGT. This CDR3 comprises 14 residues. Trimming at V came to 5 bases and at J to 3 bases, leaving 3 bases not matched to a gene. The CDR3 DNA follows: TGTGCCAGCAGTCCCGGGACAGGGGAAGAGACCCAGTACTTC. Translating gives CASSPGTGEETQYF.

This clonotype occurred many times. This rearrangement joins TRBV6-5 to TRBJ1-1; D is uncertain. V was trimmed by 4 bases and J by 3 bases, leaving 6 bases between them. The CDR3 loop spans 12 amino acids. Germline V gene lookup returns CDR1 MNHEY and CDR2 SVGAGI. The CDR3 DNA is TGTGCCAGCAGTTCACGACACACTGAAGCTTTCTTT. It is translated as CASSSRHTEAFF.

V usage is TRBV6-5 and J usage is TRBJ2-2; D remains ambiguous. The CDR3 sequence is 14 residues long. V was shortened by 0 bases and J by 6 bases, with 8 bases between the two germline ends. Germline V CDR1 and CDR2: MNHEY, SVGAGI. The CDR3 DNA sequence: TGTGCCAGCAGTTACTCGAGGACGGCCGGGGAGCTGTTTTTT. This sequence encodes CASSYSRTAGELFF.

CDR3 sequence (DNA): TGCGCCAGCAGCTTGAGGGCGGAGGCTCGAACCGGGGAGCTGTTTTTT. The encoded protein is CASSLRAEARTGELFF. The chain uses TRBV5-1 and TRBJ2-2; TRBD2 is a possible D gene (5 bases). CDR1 is SGHRS, CDR2 YFSETQ, per germline. V gave up 1 base and J gave up 5 bases, with 15 bases separating them. This CDR3 is 16 amino acids long.

This clonotype has a handful of counts. This sequence joins TRBV6-1 and TRBJ1-5; no definite D call. The CDR3 is made up of 15 amino acids. CDR1 is MNHNS, CDR2 SASEGT, per germline. The ends were cut back, 5 bases at V and 2 bases at J, with 13 bases in the middle. The CDR3 loop is CASSPDNSGNQPQHF. In DNA, the CDR3 is TGTGCCAGCAGTCCCGACAACAGCGGCAATCAGCCCCAGCATTTT.

This clonotype appeared a few times. The chain's CDR3 is CASSQLTSNEQFF. For the CDR3, the DNA is TGTGCCAGCAGCCAGTTAACTAGCAATGAGCAGTTCTTC. The J gene is TRBJ2-1, the V gene TRBV14, with D possibly TRBD2 on 5 matching bases. CDR1 and CDR2 (germline): SGHDN, FVKESK. The CDR3 extends over 13 amino acids. V was trimmed by 3 bases and J by 6 bases, leaving 9 bases between them.